These 11 T cell receptor beta chains were sequenced from one sample in a study of human T cells and chemical hapten exposure. Regarding time point: patch test 2, 6 weeks after DPC sensitization. The treatment: therapeutic diphenylcyclopropenone sensitization with weekly scalp DPC. TCRdb re-analysed the RACE reads in MiXCR, keeping a single row per CDR3 protein. Of around 99,000 distinct CDR3 sequences in the sample, roughly a tenth were seen once. The material sequenced was whole blood, taken in connection with sensitization to the hapten diphenylcyclopropenone (DPC). These receptors all stem from a woman in her thirties or forties with alopecia areata. Some clones in this sample may be carry-over from other donors' samples.

The chain's CDR3 is CASRHTSGGATDTQYF. In DNA, the CDR3 is TGTGCCAGCAGACACACTAGCGGGGGGGCCACAGATACGCAGTATTTT. This chain joins TRBV11-2 and TRBJ2-3, with 13 nucleotides matching TRBD2. V was clipped by 6 bases and J by 2 bases; unmatched bases: 5. This CDR3 is built from 16 residues. Per germline, CDR1 SGHAT and CDR2 FQNNGV.

The V and J genes are TRBV6-5 and TRBJ2-7, with TRBD2 matching 8 bases. The trim removed 3 bases at V and 6 bases at J, leaving 1 base unmatched. The CDR3 sequence is 12 residues long. CDR1 is MNHEY and CDR2 is SVGAGI in the germline V gene. The CDR3, as DNA: TGTGCCAGCAGTTATCGGGGGGGCGAGCAGTACTTC. The encoded protein is CASSYRGGEQYF.

The chain employs TRBV7-9 and TRBJ1-6; a possible D gene is TRBD1 (5 bases). CDR1 and CDR2 (germline): SEHNR, FQNEAQ (reference sequence). V dropped 3 bases and J dropped 13 bases, with 19 bases sitting between them. The CDR3 is 15 amino acids. Here the CDR3 reads CASSFSERGELPLHF. In nucleotides, the CDR3 is TGTGCCAGCAGCTTCTCGGAGAGGGGAGAACTTCCCCTCCACTTT.

This clonotype was counted many times. The CDR3 DNA is TGTGCCAGCAGCCAAGCGGGACAGGGGGTCTATGGCTACACCTTC. It is translated as CASSQAGQGVYGYTF. The gene calls are TRBV3-1 and TRBJ1-2, with 11 bases identical to TRBD1. V was clipped by 1 base and J by 4 bases; unmatched bases: 2. This CDR3 is 15 amino acids long. In germline, CDR1 is LGHDT, CDR2 YNNKEL (reference sequence).

The V gene is TRBV20-1, the J gene TRBJ1-5, with 7 bases fitting TRBD1. Germline CDR1 DFQATT, CDR2 SNEGSKA (reference sequence). V was pared by 2 bases and J by 1 base, with 8 bases of the junction left unmatched. The CDR3 sequence is 16 residues long. The CDR3 here is CSARSETGRSNQPQHF. The CDR3 region has the DNA TGCAGTGCTAGAAGCGAGACAGGGAGGAGCAATCAGCCCCAGCATTTT.

This clonotype was observed at least ten times. The chain is built from TRBV2 and TRBJ1-2; TRBD1 matches 9 bases. Germline V gives CDR1 SNHLY, CDR2 FYNNEI. J was trimmed by 8 bases and V by 6 bases; bases with no gene match: 10. CDR3 size: 14 residues. Here the CDR3 DNA reads TGTGCCAGCAGAGTGGGACAGGGAGGAGGAGGCTACACCTTC. Translated: CASRVGQGGGGYTF.

This clonotype was seen many times. The CDR3 region is CASSPTRRGGQPQHF. In DNA, the CDR3 is TGTGCCAGCAGCCCCACGAGAAGGGGAGGCCAGCCCCAGCATTTT. The chain couples TRBV12-3 or TRBV12-4 to TRBJ1-5; D perhaps matches TRBD1 (5 bases). V lost 6 bases, J lost 7 bases, and 19 bases lay in between. The CDR3 has 15 residues.

The table lists this clonotype with a few counts. The V call is TRBV20-1, the J call TRBJ2-1, with D uncertain. Germline assignment: CDR1 DFQATT and CDR2 SNEGSKA (reference sequence). This CDR3 is 13 amino acids long. V lost 0 bases, J lost 0 bases, and 3 bases lay in between. CDR3 amino acids: CSAREDSYNEQFF. The CDR3 DNA sequence: TGCAGTGCTAGAGAAGACTCCTACAATGAGCAGTTCTTC.

This clonotype was seen repeatedly, ten times or more. The V and J genes are TRBV6-2 or TRBV6-3 and TRBJ1-2; D uncertain. Trimming removed 2 bases from V and 6 bases from J, with 16 bases in between. This CDR3 is built from 15 residues. From germline, CDR1 is MNHEY and CDR2 SVGEGT. In nucleotides, the CDR3 is TGTGCCAGCAGTTACGGAACCGACGGGCTGAATGGCTACACCTTC. As protein: CASSYGTDGLNGYTF.

This clonotype has ten or more counts. The rearrangement uses TRBV5-1 and TRBJ1-4, with no clear D. Trimming pared 2 bases from V and 5 bases from J, leaving 16 bases between. CDR3 length: 16 amino acids. Germline V gene sequence: CDR1 SGHRS, CDR2 YFSETQ. CDR3 sequence reads: CASSFGSTNWNEKLFF. The DNA for the CDR3 is TGCGCCAGCAGCTTCGGTTCGACAAACTGGAATGAAAAACTGTTTTTT. The variable domain in full, with the rest retrieved from reference TRBV5-1 and TRBJ1-4, is KAGVTQTPRYLIKTRGQQVTLSCSPISGHRSVSWYQQTPGQGLQFLFEYFSETQRNKGNFPGRFSGRQFSNSRSEMNVSTLELGDSALYLCASSFGSTNWNEKLFFGSGTQLSVL.

Many counts were recorded for this clonotype. The chain couples TRBV29-1 to TRBJ2-7, with a tentative D call TRBD2 (6 bases). Trimming took off 4 bases at V and 0 bases at J, with 13 bases between the two ends. The CDR3 has 14 residues. Germline CDR1 and CDR2: SQVTM and ANQGSEA. CDR3 coding DNA: TGCAGCGTTGGTGGTGCGGGGAGCTCCTACGAGCAGTACTTC. It is translated as CSVGGAGSSYEQYF.